This T cell receptor beta chain originates from a study of cytomegalovirus exposure and HLA in healthy donors. CDR3 size: 15 residues. With V trimmed by 0 bases and J by 4 bases, 4 bases remained unmatched. Germline values: CDR1 SGHRS, CDR2 YFSETQ. Researchers ran the PCR with 60 Vbeta and 13 Jbeta primers. Profiled with immunoSEQ multiplex PCR; TCRdb holds only in-frame clones, not every one. The table lists around 140,000 clones, around 80% of them singletons. The TCR sequence derives from a female donor in good health and CMV-seronegative. Material for sequencing was PBMCs. This chain links TRBV5-1 with TRBJ1-5, with 7 nucleotides matching TRBD1. CDR3 region: CASSLAGTDNQPQHF. Written as DNA, the CDR3 is TGCGCCAGCAGCTTGGCAGGGACAGATAATCAGCCCCAGCATTTT.